The 14 T cell receptor beta chains below were found in one sample sequenced in a study of blood T cell repertoires in COVID-19. TCRdb's copy holds only in-frame clones and misses some; the assay was immunoSEQ multiplex PCR. The data show approximately 300,000 clones, around 81% seen once. Specimen: peripheral blood. The origin of the receptors is a woman in her forties or fifties with active or convalescent COVID-19.

This clone appeared a few times. This rearrangement joins TRBV19 to TRBJ1-2; possibly TRBD1 for D (5 bases). This CDR3 has 12 amino acids. The V gene lost 5 bases and the J gene lost 4 bases, with 8 bases spanning the gap. Germline CDR1 reads LNHDA; CDR2 reads SQIVND (reference sequence). The CDR3 DNA sequence: TGTGCCAGTAGTCAGGGAACCTATGGCTACACCTTC. Translated, it gives CASSQGTYGYTF. The whole variable domain, filled in from reference TRBV19 and TRBJ1-2, reads DGGITQSPKYLFRKEGQNVTLSCEQNLNHDAMYWYRQDPGQGLRLIYYSQIVNDFQKGDIAEGYSVSREKKESFPLTVTSAQKNPTAFYLCASSQGTYGYTFGSGTRLTVV.

The chain carries TRBV5-6 and TRBJ2-7, with 9 bases matching TRBD2. With V trimmed by 2 bases and J by 0 bases, 3 bases remained unmatched. Germline-derived CDR1 and CDR2 are SGHDT and YYEEEE. This CDR3 has 15 residues. CDR3 bases: TGTGCCAGCAGCTTTCGGGGACTAGCCTCCTACGAGCAGTACTTC. As protein: CASSFRGLASYEQYF. Variable domain in full (rest from reference TRBV5-6 and TRBJ2-7): DAGVTQSPTHLIKTRGQQVTLRCSPKSGHDTVSWYQQALGQGPQFIFQYYEEEERQRGNFPDRFSGHQFPNYSSELNVNALLLGDSALYLCASSFRGLASYEQYFGPGTRLTVT.

The V call is TRBV5-1, the J call TRBJ2-1; 14 nucleotides agree with TRBD2. Germline-derived CDR1 and CDR2 are SGHRS and YFSETQ. This CDR3 region has 15 residues. The J segment lost 8 bases and the V segment lost 7 bases, leaving 8 bases of the junction unmatched. This chain's CDR3 is CASGGLAGVVDEQFF. The CDR3 DNA reads TGCGCCAGCGGGGGACTAGCGGGAGTCGTTGATGAGCAGTTCTTC.

The chain carries TRBV11-2 and TRBJ1-5; D perhaps matches TRBD1 (5 bases). Germline V gives CDR1 SGHAT, CDR2 FQNNGV. The V gene lost 3 bases and the J gene lost 3 bases, with 9 bases spanning the gap. There are 14 residues in the CDR3. The CDR3 nucleotides are TGTGCCAGCAGCTTGAACAGGCTCAATCAGCCCCAGCATTTT. As protein: CASSLNRLNQPQHF.

The J gene is TRBJ2-1, the V gene TRBV4-2; tentative D call: TRBD2 (6 bases). Germline lookup yields CDR1 LGHNA and CDR2 YNFKEQ. The CDR3 is 17 residues long. Trimming took 2 bases from V and 0 from J, leaving 14 bases between them. DNA of the CDR3: TGTGCCAGCAGCCAACTCCTTCTAGCGTCCTCCTACAATGAGCAGTTCTTC. Its protein product is CASSQLLLASSYNEQFF.

This sequence joins TRBV29-1 and TRBJ2-7, with 8 positions matching TRBD1. The CDR3 spans 14 residues. Germline V gene data show CDR1 as SQVTM and CDR2 as ANQGSEA. V was clipped by 5 bases and J by 0 bases; unmatched bases: 6. Written as DNA, the CDR3 is TGCAGCGTTCAAGGACAGGGACGCTCCTACGAGCAGTACTTC. This codes for CSVQGQGRSYEQYF.

The chain links TRBV20-1 to TRBJ1-2; possible D gene TRBD1, 5 bases. The V and J ends lost 3 bases and 8 bases respectively, with 16 bases between them. The length of the CDR3 is 13 residues. Germline values: CDR1 DFQATT, CDR2 SNEGSKA (reference sequence). CDR3: CSASVGGLEGYTF. DNA of the CDR3: TGCAGTGCTAGTGTGGGGGGTCTCGAAGGCTACACCTTC.

The rearrangement joins TRBV7-9 to TRBJ1-3; 7 nucleotides align to TRBD1. The ends lost 0 bases at V and 4 bases at J; junction bases unmatched: 6. Germline V lookup: CDR1 SEHNR, CDR2 FQNEAQ (reference sequence). The CDR3 has 16 amino acids. The CDR3: CASSLATGPRGNTIYF. DNA of the CDR3: TGTGCCAGCAGCTTAGCGACAGGGCCGAGAGGAAACACCATATATTTT.

J is TRBJ1-6 and V is TRBV7-9; D gene uncertain. V gave up 5 bases and J gave up 7 bases, with 9 bases separating them. This CDR3 has 13 residues. CDR1 is SEHNR, CDR2 FQNEAQ, per germline (reference sequence). The chain's CDR3 is CASSPRGNSPLHF. CDR3 sequence (DNA): TGTGCCAGCAGCCCGAGAGGAAATTCACCCCTCCACTTT.

This chain joins TRBV6-5 and TRBJ2-5; 7 nucleotides line up with TRBD2. The CDR3 is made up of 14 amino acids. In germline, CDR1 is MNHEY, CDR2 SVGAGI. V trimming: 8 bases; J trimming: 6 bases; junction bases outside the gene matches: 12. This chain's CDR3 is CASSGTWGGKTQYF. The CDR3 DNA reads as TGTGCCAGCTCCGGGACTTGGGGGGGAAAGACCCAGTACTTC.

The V and J genes are TRBV30 and TRBJ2-7; D might be TRBD2 (6 bases). This CDR3 region has 15 residues. Per the germline V gene, CDR1 is GTSNPN and CDR2 is SVGIG (reference sequence). Trimming shortened V by 1 base and J by 2 bases, and 15 bases separated the two germline ends. The CDR3 reads CAWSGWRERAYEQYF. In DNA form, the CDR3 reads TGTGCCTGGAGTGGGTGGAGGGAAAGGGCCTACGAGCAGTACTTC.

The chain employs TRBV29-1 and TRBJ2-7; TRBD2 matches 11 bases. V shed 7 bases, J shed 10 bases, and the junction held 12 bases outside the gene matches. CDR1 and CDR2 (germline): SQVTM, ANQGSEA. The CDR3 loop spans 13 amino acids. CDR3 nucleotides: TGCAGCGCCGCTCTCGGACTAGCGGGTACACAGTACTTC. This gives the protein CSAALGLAGTQYF.

The rearrangement joins TRBV3-1 (or the pseudogene TRBV3-2) to TRBJ2-3; unclear D gene. Germline CDR1 and CDR2: LGHDT and YNNKEL (reference sequence). CDR3 length: 16 residues. V gave up 1 base and J gave up 5 bases, with 16 bases separating them. The CDR3 bases are TGTGCCAGCAGCCAAGCCTCTAGGAGATCGCGAGATACGCAGTATTTT. This codes for CASSQASRRSRDTQYF.

The J gene is TRBJ2-3, the V gene TRBV29-1, with 9 bases identical to TRBD2. Germline V lookup: CDR1 SQVTM, CDR2 ANQGSEA. Trimming cost V 1 base and J 6 bases; bases outside gene matches: 17. The CDR3 is made up of 18 amino acids. As DNA, the CDR3 is TGCAGCGTTGAAGCTCGGGGGGGCTGGCGGGAGGGCCAGGATACGCAGTATTTT. Its protein product is CSVEARGGWREGQDTQYF.